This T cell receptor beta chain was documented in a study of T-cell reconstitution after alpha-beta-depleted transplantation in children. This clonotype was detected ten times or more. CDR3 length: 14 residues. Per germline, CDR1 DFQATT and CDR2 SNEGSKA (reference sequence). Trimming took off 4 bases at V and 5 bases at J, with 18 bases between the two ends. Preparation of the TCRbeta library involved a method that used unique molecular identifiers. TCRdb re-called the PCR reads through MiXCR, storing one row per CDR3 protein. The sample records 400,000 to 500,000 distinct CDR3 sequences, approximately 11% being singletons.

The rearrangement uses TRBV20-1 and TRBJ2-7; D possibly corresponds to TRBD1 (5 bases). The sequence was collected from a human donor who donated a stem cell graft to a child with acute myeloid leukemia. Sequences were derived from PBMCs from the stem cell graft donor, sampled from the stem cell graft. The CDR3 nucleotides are TGCAGTGCTACGAGACAAGGGGTTAGGGACGAGCAGTACTTC. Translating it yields CSATRQGVRDEQYF.